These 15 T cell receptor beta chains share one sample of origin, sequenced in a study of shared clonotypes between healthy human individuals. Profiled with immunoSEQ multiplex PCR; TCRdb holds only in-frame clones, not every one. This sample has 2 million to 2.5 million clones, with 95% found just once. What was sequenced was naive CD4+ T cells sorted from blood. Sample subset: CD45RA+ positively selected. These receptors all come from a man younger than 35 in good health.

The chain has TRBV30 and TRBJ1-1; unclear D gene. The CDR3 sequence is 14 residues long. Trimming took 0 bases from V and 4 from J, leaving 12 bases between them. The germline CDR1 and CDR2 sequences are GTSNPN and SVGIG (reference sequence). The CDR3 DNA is TGTGCCTGGAGTGTAGGCCGAAGAGGCACTGAAGCTTTCTTT. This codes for CAWSVGRRGTEAFF.

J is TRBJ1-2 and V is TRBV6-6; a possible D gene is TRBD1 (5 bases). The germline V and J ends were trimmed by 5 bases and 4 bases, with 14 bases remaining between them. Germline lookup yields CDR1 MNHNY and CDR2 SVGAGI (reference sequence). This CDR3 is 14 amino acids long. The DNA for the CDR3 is TGTGCCAGCAGTCCGGGGGACCAGGGCTATGGCTACACCTTC. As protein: CASSPGDQGYGYTF.

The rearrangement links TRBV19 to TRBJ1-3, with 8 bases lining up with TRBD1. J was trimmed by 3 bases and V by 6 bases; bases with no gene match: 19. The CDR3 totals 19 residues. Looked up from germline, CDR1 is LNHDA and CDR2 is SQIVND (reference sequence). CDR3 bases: TGTGCCAGTAGGAAATCCGGGACAGGTCCCTTTCTGGGTGGAAACACCATATATTTT. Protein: CASRKSGTGPFLGGNTIYF.

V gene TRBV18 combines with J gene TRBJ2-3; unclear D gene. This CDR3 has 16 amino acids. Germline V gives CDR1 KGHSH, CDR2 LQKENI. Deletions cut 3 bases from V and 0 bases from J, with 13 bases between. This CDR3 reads CASSPMTFGSTDTQYF. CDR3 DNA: TGTGCCAGCTCACCGATGACGTTTGGGAGCACAGATACGCAGTATTTT.

This CDR3 reads CASSLGSYQPQHF. The CDR3 DNA sequence: TGTGCCAGCAGTTTAGGGAGTTATCAGCCCCAGCATTTT. The gene calls are TRBV6-6 and TRBJ1-5; no reliable D call. Germline V gene sequence: CDR1 MNHNY, CDR2 SVGAGI (reference sequence). Deletions cut 4 bases from V and 5 bases from J, with 9 bases between. The CDR3 consists of 13 residues.

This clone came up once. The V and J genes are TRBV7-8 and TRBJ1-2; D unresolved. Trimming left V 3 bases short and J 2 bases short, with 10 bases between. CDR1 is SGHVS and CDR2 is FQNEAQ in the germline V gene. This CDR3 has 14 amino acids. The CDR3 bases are TGTGCCAGCAGCTTGAAAAACTCAAACTATGGCTACACCTTC. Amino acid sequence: CASSLKNSNYGYTF. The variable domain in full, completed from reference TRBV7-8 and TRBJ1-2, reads GAGVSQSPRYKVAKRGQDVALRCDPISGHVSLFWYQQALGQGPEFLTYFQNEAQLDKSGLPSDRFFAERPEGSVSTLKIQRTQQEDSAVYLCASSLKNSNYGYTFGSGTRLTVV.

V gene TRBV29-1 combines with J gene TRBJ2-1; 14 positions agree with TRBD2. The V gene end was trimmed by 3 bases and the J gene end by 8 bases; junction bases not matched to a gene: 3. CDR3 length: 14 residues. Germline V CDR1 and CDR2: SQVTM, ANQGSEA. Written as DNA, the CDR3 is TGCAGCGTTGACGGGACTAGCGGGAGCTATGAGCAGTTCTTC. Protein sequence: CSVDGTSGSYEQFF.

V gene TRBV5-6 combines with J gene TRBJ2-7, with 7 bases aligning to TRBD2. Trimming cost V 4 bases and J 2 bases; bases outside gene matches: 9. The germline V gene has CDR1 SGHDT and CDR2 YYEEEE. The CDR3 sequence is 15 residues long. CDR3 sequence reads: CASSPDGGSPYEQYF. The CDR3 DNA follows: TGTGCCAGCAGCCCGGACGGGGGGAGCCCCTACGAGCAGTACTTC.

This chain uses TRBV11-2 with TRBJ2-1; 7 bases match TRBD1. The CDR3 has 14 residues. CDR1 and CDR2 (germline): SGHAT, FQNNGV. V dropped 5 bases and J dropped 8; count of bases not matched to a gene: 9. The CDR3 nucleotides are TGTGCCAGCAGCCTGAACAGGGGTGGGGATGAGCAGTTCTTC. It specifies CASSLNRGGDEQFF.

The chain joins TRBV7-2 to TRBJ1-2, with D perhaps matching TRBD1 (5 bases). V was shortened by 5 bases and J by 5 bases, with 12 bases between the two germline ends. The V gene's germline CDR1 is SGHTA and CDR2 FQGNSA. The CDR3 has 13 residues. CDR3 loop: CASSRPGRYGYTF. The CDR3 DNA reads TGTGCCAGCAGCCGCCCGGGACGTTATGGCTACACCTTC.

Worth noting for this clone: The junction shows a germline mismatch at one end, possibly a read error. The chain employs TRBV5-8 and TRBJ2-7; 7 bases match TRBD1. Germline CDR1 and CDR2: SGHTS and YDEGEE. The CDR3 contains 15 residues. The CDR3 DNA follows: TGTGCCAGCAGCCTAACCATACAGGGGACATCCGTAGCGAACTTC. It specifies CASSLTIQGTSVANF.

CDR3 DNA sequence: TGTGCCAGCAGCTTATACGGGGGGCTCTCCTACGAGCAGTACTTC. Protein product: CASSLYGGLSYEQYF. V usage is TRBV13 and J usage is TRBJ2-7; D is perhaps TRBD2 (7 bases). This CDR3 contains 15 residues. Trimming left V 2 bases short and J 0 bases short, with 11 bases between. Looked up from germline, CDR1 is PRHDT and CDR2 is FYEKMQ (reference sequence). Complete variable domain (other parts from reference TRBV13 and TRBJ2-7): AAGVIQSPRHLIKEKRETATLKCYPIPRHDTVYWYQQGPGQDPQFLISFYEKMQSDKGSIPDRFSAQQFSDYHSELNMSSLELGDSALYFCASSLYGGLSYEQYFGPGTRLTVT.

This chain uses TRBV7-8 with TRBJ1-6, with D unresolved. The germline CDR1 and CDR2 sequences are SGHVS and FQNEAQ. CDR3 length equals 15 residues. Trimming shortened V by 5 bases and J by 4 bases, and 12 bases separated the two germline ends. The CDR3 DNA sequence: TGTGCCAGCAGCCCGGCCGGGAATTATAATTCACCCCTCCACTTT. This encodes CASSPAGNYNSPLHF.

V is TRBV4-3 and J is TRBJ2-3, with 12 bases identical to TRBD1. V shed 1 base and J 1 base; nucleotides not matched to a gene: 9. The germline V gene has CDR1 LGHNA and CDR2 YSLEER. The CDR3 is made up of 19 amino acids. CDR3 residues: CASSQVPGQGAHRTDTQYF. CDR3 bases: TGCGCCAGCAGCCAAGTCCCGGGACAGGGGGCGCATCGCACAGATACGCAGTATTTT.

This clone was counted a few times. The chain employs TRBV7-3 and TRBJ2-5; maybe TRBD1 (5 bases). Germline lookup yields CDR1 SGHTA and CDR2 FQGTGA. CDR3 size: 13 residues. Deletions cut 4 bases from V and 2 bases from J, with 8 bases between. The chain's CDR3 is CASSYDRQETQYF. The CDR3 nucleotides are TGTGCCAGCAGCTATGACAGACAAGAGACCCAGTACTTC.